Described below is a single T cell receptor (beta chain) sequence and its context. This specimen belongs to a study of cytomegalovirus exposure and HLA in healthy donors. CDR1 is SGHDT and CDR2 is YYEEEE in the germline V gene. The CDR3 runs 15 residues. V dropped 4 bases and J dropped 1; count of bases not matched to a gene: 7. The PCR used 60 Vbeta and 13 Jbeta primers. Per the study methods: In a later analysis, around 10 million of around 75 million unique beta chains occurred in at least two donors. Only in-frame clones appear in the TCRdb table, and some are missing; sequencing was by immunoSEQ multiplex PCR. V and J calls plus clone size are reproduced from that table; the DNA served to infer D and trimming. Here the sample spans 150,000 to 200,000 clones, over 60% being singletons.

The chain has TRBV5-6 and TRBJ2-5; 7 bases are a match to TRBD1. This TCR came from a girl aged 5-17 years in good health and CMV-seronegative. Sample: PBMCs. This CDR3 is CASSLIDRVQETQYF. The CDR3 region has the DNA TGTGCCAGCAGCCTAATAGACAGGGTCCAAGAGACCCAGTACTTC.